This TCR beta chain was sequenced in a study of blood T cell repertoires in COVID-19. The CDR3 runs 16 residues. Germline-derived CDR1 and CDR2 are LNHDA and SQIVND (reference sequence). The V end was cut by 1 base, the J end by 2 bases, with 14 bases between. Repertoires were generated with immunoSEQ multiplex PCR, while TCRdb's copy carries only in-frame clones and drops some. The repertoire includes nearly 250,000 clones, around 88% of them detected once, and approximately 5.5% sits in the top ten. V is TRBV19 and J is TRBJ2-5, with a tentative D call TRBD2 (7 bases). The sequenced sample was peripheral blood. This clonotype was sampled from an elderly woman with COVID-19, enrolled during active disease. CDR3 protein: CASSIGGGPTQETQYF. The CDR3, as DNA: TGTGCCAGTAGTATAGGGGGGGGGCCCACGCAAGAGACCCAGTACTTC.